This T cell receptor (beta chain) was obtained from a study of T cells in Graves' hyperthyroidism and ophthalmopathy. Graves' hyperthyroidism qualified as stable when ophthalmopathy did not progress within 18 months. The patients, who ranged from 18 to 65 in age, presented with newly diagnosed hyperthyroidism lasting under 2 months. Uncontrolled infection, other autoimmune disease, pregnancy or lactation barred patients from enrollment. Findings of the study overall: Most expanded thyroid clonotypes above 0.001 also appeared in blood.

Authors of the study amplified TCR beta CDR3 regions from RNA transcripts. HTBI primers were the set used in a first-round RT-PCR of the TCR CDR3. Using its own MiXCR run on the multiplex PCR reads, TCRdb lists one record per CDR3 protein. The sample holds more than 500,000 distinct CDR3 sequences, 13% to 15% seen once. In the case of this clonotype: The antigen remains undetermined.

The CDR3 extends over 15 amino acids. With V trimmed by 7 bases and J by 0 bases, 6 bases remained unmatched. The germline V gene has CDR1 MDHEN and CDR2 SYDVKM. The sequence was obtained from a woman in her 40s with Graves' hyperthyroidism. V usage is TRBV28 and J usage is TRBJ1-3, with TRBD1 identical over 7 bases. The sample was blood. This CDR3 reads CASIPGQSSGNTIYF. Written as DNA, the CDR3 is TGTGCCAGCATTCCGGGACAGAGCTCTGGAAACACCATATATTTT.